This entry features one T cell receptor (beta chain) sequence. Its antigen is as yet unknown. The entry originates in a study of PD-L1 blockade in urothelial cancer. Whole-study context: Twenty-five of 29 patients were men who had bladder-origin urothelial cancer. Median blood clonality was about 0.081, with around 77,000 unique TCRs. General study points: At 3 weeks on treatment, tumor-associated clones expanded more with durable benefit.

The V gene's germline CDR1 is SGHAT and CDR2 FQNNGV. The trim removed 8 bases at V and 4 bases at J, leaving 14 bases unmatched. This CDR3 is built from 15 residues. Assay: immunoSEQ multiplex PCR; the TCRdb copy retains only in-frame clones and omits some. The repertoire has 50,000 or so clones, roughly 86% of them found once; the top ten carry about 10%. Time point meaning: peripheral blood 6 weeks after treatment start. Urothelial carcinoma, locally advanced or metastatic, affected the patients. Sequencing was performed on PBMCs, taken around atezolizumab (anti-PD-L1) treatment. This clonotype was obtained from a man between 60 and 75 years old with urothelial cancer. The chain joins TRBV11-2 to TRBJ2-7; 7 nucleotides match TRBD2. CDR3 protein: CASLPTGGRRYEQYF. CDR3 bases: TGTGCCAGCCTCCCGACCGGGGGGAGGAGGTACGAGCAGTACTTC.